This T cell receptor beta chain is from a study of blood T cell repertoires in COVID-19. The V end lost 3 bases, the J end lost 3 bases, and 5 bases lay between the germline ends. The length of the CDR3 is 12 residues. The germline CDR1 and CDR2 sequences are MNHNS and SASEGT. In the source study's methods: Estimation of nucleated cell counts was performed using reference gene primer amplification. Method: immunoSEQ multiplex PCR; TCRdb's copy keeps in-frame clones and lacks some. The DNA gave D and trimming, while V, J and clone size come from that table. The data contain 100,000 to 150,000 clones, under 80% of them singletons.

The TCR sequence derives from a man between 65 and 85 years old with acute or convalescent COVID-19. Material: peripheral blood. This rearrangement joins TRBV6-1 to TRBJ1-2; no clear D. Written as DNA, the CDR3 is TGTGCCAGCAGTGACGGGTACTATGGCTACACCTTC. Encoded protein: CASSDGYYGYTF.